These T cell receptor beta chains were read from a single sample in a study of cytomegalovirus exposure and HLA in healthy donors. TCRdb's table, derived via immunoSEQ multiplex PCR, lists solely in-frame clones and lacks some. In the table there are around 150,000 clones, roughly four fifths of which are singletons. Specimen: PBMCs. Receptors originate from a woman aged 40 to 55 in good health and CMV-seronegative. CDR3s include the opening cysteine and the closing phenylalanine or tryptophan. The D gene is left open where the match is weak. The size of a clone is reported for some rows only, either as once, few or many, or as a class for expanded clones.

size	D	V	J	CDR3	DNA
once	TRBD2	TRBV18	TRBJ2-3	CASSPLSGGGTDTQYF	TGTGCCAGCTCACCGCTGTCGGGGGGTGGCACAGATACGCAGTATTTT
-	-	TRBV11-3	TRBJ1-5	CASSLSGDEDQPQHF	TGTGCCAGCAGCTTATCTGGAGATGAGGATCAGCCCCAGCATTTT
-	TRBD1	TRBV5-4	TRBJ2-7	CASSWGTVNEQYF	TGTGCCAGCAGCTGGGGGACAGTTAACGAGCAGTACTTC
-	TRBD2	TRBV27	TRBJ2-1	CASSLLGRDEQFF	TGTGCCAGCAGTTTACTTGGGAGGGATGAGCAGTTCTTC
-	-	TRBV19	TRBJ1-2	CASSTASQGDYGYTF	TGTGCCAGTAGTACGGCCTCCCAGGGTGACTATGGCTACACCTTC
-	-	TRBV7-9	TRBJ2-1	CASSLGIGKPNNEQFF	TGTGCCAGCAGCTTAGGTATCGGGAAACCAAACAATGAGCAGTTCTTC
once	-	TRBV19	TRBJ1-5	CASSLQGFQPQHF	TGTGCCAGTAGTCTCCAGGGGTTTCAGCCCCAGCATTTT
-	-	TRBV5-4	TRBJ1-1	CASSFGASSSGNTEAFF	TGTGCCAGCAGCTTTGGGGCTTCGTCATCAGGGAACACTGAAGCTTTCTTT
-	-	TRBV29-1	TRBJ2-3	CSDQGVPDTQYF	TGCAGCGACCAAGGGGTCCCAGATACGCAGTATTTT
-	TRBD1	TRBV5-1	TRBJ1-1	CASSLVGGEETEAFF	TGCGCCAGCAGCTTGGTAGGGGGCGAGGAGACTGAAGCTTTCTTT
-	TRBD1	TRBV28	TRBJ1-2	CASSSGGSQGYGYTF	TGTGCCAGCAGTTCAGGGGGCAGTCAGGGCTATGGCTACACCTTC
-	-	TRBV7-9	TRBJ2-1	CASSLTGQGPYNEQFF	TGTGCCAGCAGCTTAACCGGGCAGGGGCCCTACAATGAGCAGTTCTTC
-	-	TRBV5-6	TRBJ1-5	CASSLTTGNQPQHF	TGTGCCAGCAGCCTAACCACAGGGAATCAGCCCCAGCATTTT
-	TRBD2	TRBV5-4	TRBJ2-5	CASSLELAGDGTQYF	TGTGCCAGCAGCTTGGAACTAGCGGGAGATGGGACCCAGTACTTC
-	-	TRBV9	TRBJ1-1	CASSVGTGDTEAFF	TGTGCCAGCAGCGTCGGCACCGGGGACACTGAAGCTTTCTTT
-	TRBD2	TRBV6-5	TRBJ2-5	CASSWSGGSQETQYF	TGTGCCAGCAGTTGGAGCGGGGGGAGCCAAGAGACCCAGTACTTC
-	-	TRBV7-6	TRBJ1-1	CASSPEARENTEAFF	TGTGCCAGCAGCCCCGAAGCGAGGGAGAACACTGAAGCTTTCTTT
-	-	TRBV5-6	TRBJ2-5	CASSRQRAETQYF	TGTGCCAGCAGCAGACAGCGGGCAGAGACCCAGTACTTC
-	TRBD2	TRBV11-1	TRBJ2-5	CASSLPGLATQETQYF	TGTGCCAGCAGCTTGCCGGGACTAGCGACCCAAGAGACCCAGTACTTC
-	TRBD2	TRBV7-9	TRBJ2-1	CASSLVVTSGKGNEQFF	TGTGCCAGCAGCTTAGTGGTGACTAGCGGAAAGGGGAATGAGCAGTTCTTC
once	-	TRBV10-3	TRBJ1-2	CAISIRDTSQANYGYTF	TGTGCCATCAGTATCCGGGACACCTCACAAGCTAACTATGGCTACACCTTC
once	-	TRBV7-3	TRBJ2-1	CASSLNPSREQFF	TGTGCCAGCAGCCTTAATCCCTCTCGGGAGCAGTTCTTC
-	TRBD1	TRBV14	TRBJ2-7	CASSWAGGTYEQYF	TGTGCCAGCAGCTGGGCAGGGGGAACCTACGAGCAGTACTTC
-	TRBD2	TRBV29-1	TRBJ2-3	CSAREGLAGGGASTDTQYF	TGCAGCGCCCGAGAGGGGCTAGCGGGAGGAGGGGCGAGCACAGATACGCAGTATTTT
-	TRBD2	TRBV2	TRBJ2-7	CAGTSGRSYEQYF	TGTGCCGGGACTAGCGGGAGATCCTACGAGCAGTACTTC
few	TRBD1	TRBV29-1	TRBJ2-7	CSVAPDGQGNMREQYF	TGCAGCGTTGCGCCCGATGGACAGGGGAATATGAGAGAGCAGTACTTC
-	-	TRBV10-3	TRBJ2-6	CAIRFGAGRYSGANVLTF	TGTGCCATCAGGTTTGGGGCGGGGAGATACTCTGGGGCCAACGTCCTGACTTTC
-	-	TRBV7-9	TRBJ1-1	CASRTGRDMNTEAFF	TGTGCCAGCCGAACAGGGAGAGACATGAACACTGAAGCTTTCTTT
-	-	TRBV10-3	TRBJ1-3	CAISGVGGNTIYF	TGTGCCATCAGTGGAGTGGGCGGAAACACCATATATTTT
-	TRBD1	TRBV5-1	TRBJ1-1	CASSSSGTANTEAFF	TGCGCCAGCAGCTCCTCCGGGACAGCGAACACTGAAGCTTTCTTT
-	TRBD2	TRBV30	TRBJ2-7	CALGGAGGSYEQYF	TGTGCCTTGGGAGGAGCGGGAGGGTCGTACGAGCAGTACTTC
-	TRBD2	TRBV29-1	TRBJ2-3	CSVEDAAGEPDTQYF	TGCAGCGTTGAAGATGCAGCGGGAGAACCAGATACGCAGTATTTT
-	-	TRBV28	TRBJ1-2	CASSRRFATLSGYTF	TGTGCCAGCAGCCGACGTTTTGCCACACTATCTGGCTACACCTTC
-	TRBD1	TRBV4-2	TRBJ2-1	CASSQEFVGQGDNEQFF	TGTGCCAGCAGCCAAGAGTTTGTAGGACAGGGAGACAATGAGCAGTTCTTC
-	-	TRBV2	TRBJ2-7	CASSAVYEQYF	TGTGCCAGCAGTGCAGTCTACGAGCAGTACTTC
-	-	TRBV19	TRBJ2-7	CATGGIDSKWQYF	TGTGCCACCGGAGGTATCGATAGCAAGTGGCAGTACTTC
-	TRBD2	TRBV5-1	TRBJ2-2	CASSPGTSGRAGTGELFF	TGCGCCAGCAGCCCGGGGACTAGCGGGAGGGCCGGCACCGGGGAGCTGTTTTTT
-	-	TRBV6-1	TRBJ1-4	CASGQQGFKEKLFF	TGTGCCAGCGGCCAACAGGGTTTTAAAGAAAAACTGTTTTTT
-	-	TRBV19	TRBJ1-5	CASSTDGIFGPQHF	TGTGCCAGTAGTACCGACGGGATTTTCGGGCCCCAGCATTTT
-	-	TRBV6-1	TRBJ1-4	CASSEARGLSNEKLFF	TGTGCCAGCAGTGAAGCGCGGGGACTATCTAATGAAAAACTGTTTTTT
-	TRBD1	TRBV19	TRBJ1-2	CASSTYYSGQGKDGYTF	TGTGCCAGTAGTACCTACTACTCGGGACAGGGAAAGGATGGCTACACCTTC
-	TRBD2	TRBV2	TRBJ2-1	CASSPGLAGHNEQFF	TGTGCCAGCAGCCCGGGACTAGCGGGGCACAATGAGCAGTTCTTC
-	TRBD1	TRBV9	TRBJ1-1	CASSAKGQGGIAFF	TGTGCCAGCAGCGCAAAGGGACAGGGTGGCATTGCTTTCTTT
-	TRBD2	TRBV11-2	TRBJ2-1	CASSLMLAGGGDEQFF	TGTGCCAGCAGCTTAATGTTAGCGGGAGGCGGGGATGAGCAGTTCTTC
-	-	TRBV4-2	TRBJ2-2	CASSQDWAGPWELFF	TGTGCCAGCAGCCAAGATTGGGCTGGCCCCTGGGAGCTGTTTTTT
few	-	TRBV29-1	TRBJ1-2	CSAGEYGYTF	TGCAGCGCTGGGGAGTATGGCTACACCTTC